This TCR beta chain was captured by sequencing in a study of regulatory T cells in long-lasting Graves disease (dated by TCRdb to about 2021). For the study in its entirety: In the newly diagnosed Graves' disease group, patients had been taking antithyroid drugs for less than 3 months. Persistent Graves' disease patients were compared with newly diagnosed Graves' disease patients by peripheral blood TCR sequencing and RNA sequencing. The study was conducted in China and was registered as a clinical trial. A total of about 33 samples underwent TCR sequencing: about 13 from persistent and roughly 20 from newly diagnosed Graves' disease patients. Paper-wide results and their limitations: As a limitation, the authors acknowledged that the small sample size may reduce accuracy. Only peripheral blood was studied, because thyroid tissue, the primary lesion, was inaccessible. Lower TCR Shannon entropy and fewer highly expanded clones were observed in persistent Graves' disease patients than in newly diagnosed patients, which suggested clonal expansion. Patients with persistent disease shared more public clonotypes (around 3,000) than newly diagnosed patients did (approximately 970). TRBV28, TRBJ1-2 and TRBJ2-5 were preferentially used in persistent disease, while TRBV20-1 and TRBJ2-1 were favored in newly diagnosed disease. Only the TCR beta chain was sequenced and analyzed.

The time point label corresponds to: newly diagnosed GD, antithyroid drugs for less than 3 months. RNA was extracted from PBMCs in TRIzol for both TCR sequencing and RNA sequencing. Graves' disease was diagnosed according to American Thyroid Association guidelines. The patients came from an endocrinology department in Xi'an, China. From each patient, around 9 milliliters of peripheral blood was collected into an EDTA anticoagulant tube. Ficoll Paque Plus density gradient separation was used to isolate PBMCs, and no further T cell sorting was performed. RNA quality was checked with an Agilent 2100 Bioanalyzer and agarose gel, and concentration with a NanoDrop 2000. Worth noting for this clonotype: Its cognate antigen has yet to be identified. The sample holds no much larger clone one base away, and base qualities are not on file.

The germline V gene provides CDR1 SGDLS and CDR2 YYNGEE. From cysteine to phenylalanine, the CDR3 is 14 amino acids long. Of all the DNA, just the CDR3 is kept, 42 bases in frame from base 1. Unmatched junction bases come to 7, with V trimmed by 2 bases and J by 5 bases. The library was built by means of multiplex PCR. Data came from an Illumina HiSeq 4000. iRepertoire HTBI primers and Arm-PCR amplification of CDR3 regions were used to construct TCR beta libraries. PCR products were gel purified before sequencing. Per the original workflow: A total of some 60 TRBV and 14 TRBJ segments were identified across samples and were used for gene usage analysis of CDR3 amino acid clonotypes. Filtered high-quality paired reads were merged into contigs using COPE and FqMerger. BLAST was used to align contigs to the IMGT TRBV, TRBD and TRBJ reference genes, and CDR3 was defined following IMGT. Any clonotype with a frequency above 0.1% was classified as a highly expanded clone. Shannon entropy was used to measure repertoire diversity, and the Gini coefficient was used to measure V-J evenness. Public clonotypes were defined as clonotypes shared by more than one individual. TCRdb applied fastp at Q25 and MiXCR to the public reads, then kept only in-frame beta chains. Rows matching on CDR3 protein sequence are summarized as one entry with the most common DNA and genes. These V and J calls derive from TCRdb rather than the authors' analysis. Recorded for this sample are around 450,000 distinct CDR3 sequences; 15% of them occurred a single time. In total, the top ten clones hold over 15% of the sample.

These same data were also listed under a study on T cells in Graves' hyperthyroidism and ophthalmopathy. Looking at the second paper: Graves' hyperthyroidism was defined as stable when no progression to ophthalmopathy occurred over 18 months of follow-up. Hyperthyroidism patients were aged 18 to 65 years and newly diagnosed, with disease duration of less than 2 months. The study excluded patients with uncontrolled infections, other autoimmune diseases, pregnancy or lactation. Diagnoses were established on the basis of clinical symptoms, serum thyroxine and TRAb, thyroid ultrasound, and orbital computed tomography. A first-round RT-PCR of the TCR CDR3 used the HTBI primer set with the Qiagen OneStep RT-PCR kit. Blood samples also contained most of the expanded thyroid clonotypes (frequency above 0.001), which suggests that blood repertoires may reflect thyroid immune responses. Ophthalmopathy was separated from stable hyperthyroidism by a 13 V-J signature model, with over 85% sensitivity and about 81% specificity obtained in cross-validation and 80%/75% obtained in testing. In validation, the model predicted progression to ophthalmopathy with 55% to 71% sensitivity and approximately 72% specificity, a median of around 6.6 months before onset. TCR V-J signatures able to tell the groups apart were searched for in a discovery cohort of 90 to 100 patients, of whom 43 had Graves' ophthalmopathy and roughly 59 had stable Graves' hyperthyroidism. Prospective prediction of ophthalmopathy was tested in an independent validation cohort of approximately 19 hyperthyroidism patients and 15 to 17 patients who later progressed to ophthalmopathy. The approximately 90 discovery patients were randomly split 7:3 into training and test sets. In addition, the study compared T-cell repertoires in thyroid tissue and in blood from five to seven Graves' hyperthyroidism patients. After blood sampling, hyperthyroidism patients were treated with methimazole at a starting dose of 30 mg daily, and ophthalmopathy patients were treated with high-dose intravenous methylprednisolone. Libraries were constructed in a second round of multiplex PCR, after which size selection and purification were carried out. Sequencing of the libraries was done on an Illumina HiSeq2000 using paired-end 100 bp reads. SOAPnuke was used to process the raw data, with reads discarded if the reads contained adapters or uncalled bases, had a mean Phred below 15, or lacked an exact constant-primer or identifier match. High-quality paired reads were merged with COPE v1.2.5, and unique nucleotide sequences were defined as clonotypes. Clonotypes were aligned to IMGT TRBV, TRBD and TRBJ reference segments using MiTCR v1.1. Analysis was restricted to V-J combinations with a frequency above 0.0001, which covered about 99% of repertoires. The TCS score was defined as the ratio of F50 (clonal expansion) to E x V (chaos), calculated using BLOSUM62-based TCRdist between CDR3 peptides within each V-J. Welch's t-statistics and random forest reduced 514 V-J features to 13, which were used in a naive Bayes classifier (R e1071). Sample size was not statistically predetermined, and investigators were not blinded to group allocation. The paper describes TCR Vbeta CDR3 sequencing of around 130 peripheral blood samples, made up of 43 ophthalmopathy patients, some 76 hyperthyroidism patients and 17 progressor patients.

The rearranged chain carries TRBV9 and TRBJ2-7; 7 central bases correspond to TRBD1. The source of this sequence is a woman aged 30 to 39 with Graves disease. Donor details come from another sample of the same person, matched by shared clones. The input for sequencing was peripheral blood mononuclear cells (PBMCs), taken at new diagnosis, from a patient treated with antithyroid drugs. The CDR3 loop reads CASSVSGQRHEQYF. The bases read TGTGCCAGCAGCGTCTCGGGACAGCGACACGAGCAGTACTTC.